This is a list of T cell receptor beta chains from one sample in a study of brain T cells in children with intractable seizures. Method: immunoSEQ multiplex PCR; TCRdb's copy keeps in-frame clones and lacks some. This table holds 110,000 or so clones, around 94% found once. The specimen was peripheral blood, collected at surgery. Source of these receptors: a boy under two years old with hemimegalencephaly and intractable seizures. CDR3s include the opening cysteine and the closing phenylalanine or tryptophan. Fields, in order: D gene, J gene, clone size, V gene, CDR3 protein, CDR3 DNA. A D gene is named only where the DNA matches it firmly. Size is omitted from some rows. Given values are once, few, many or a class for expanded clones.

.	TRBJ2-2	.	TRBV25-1	CASSPQGGYGELFF	TGTGCCAGCAGTCCCCAGGGGGGCTACGGGGAGCTGTTTTTT
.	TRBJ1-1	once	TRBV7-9	CASSHRQVNTEAFF	TGTGCCAGCAGCCATAGACAGGTGAACACTGAAGCTTTCTTT
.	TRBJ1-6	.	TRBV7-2	CASSLVGDNSPLHF	TGTGCCAGCAGCTTAGTGGGGGATAATTCACCCCTCCACTTT
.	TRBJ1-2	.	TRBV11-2	CASSLDRSLVYGYTF	TGTGCCAGCAGCTTAGACAGAAGCCTCGTCTATGGCTACACCTTC
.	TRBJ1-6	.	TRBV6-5	CASSFYGATYNSPLHF	TGTGCCAGCAGTTTCTATGGGGCAACTTATAATTCACCCCTCCACTTT
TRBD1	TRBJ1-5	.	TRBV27	CASSLVWTGGAKNQPQHF	TGTGCCAGCAGTTTAGTGTGGACAGGGGGCGCAAAGAATCAGCCCCAGCATTTT
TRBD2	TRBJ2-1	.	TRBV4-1	CASSRPGLAGGAYNEQFF	TGCGCCAGCAGCCGCCCGGGACTAGCGGGAGGAGCCTACAATGAGCAGTTCTTC
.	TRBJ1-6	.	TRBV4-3	CASSQDSPRGGYNSPLHF	TGCGCCAGCAGCCAAGATTCCCCACGAGGTGGCTATAATTCACCCCTCCACTTT
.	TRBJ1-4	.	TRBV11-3	CASSPSTTNEKLFF	TGTGCCAGCAGCCCCAGCACAACTAATGAAAAACTGTTTTTT
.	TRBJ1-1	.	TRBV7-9	CASSLGEVQGGTEAFF	TGTGCCAGCAGCTTAGGAGAAGTGCAGGGAGGTACTGAAGCTTTCTTT
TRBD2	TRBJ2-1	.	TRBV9	CASSPGLADSYNEQFF	TGTGCCAGCAGCCCGGGACTAGCGGACTCCTACAATGAGCAGTTCTTC
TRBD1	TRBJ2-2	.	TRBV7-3	CASSLLGGRNTGELFF	TGTGCCAGCAGCTTACTAGGGGGCAGGAACACCGGGGAGCTGTTTTTT
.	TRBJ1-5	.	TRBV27	CASSIKPRGTSNQPQHF	TGTGCCAGCAGTATTAAACCTCGGGGGACTAGCAATCAGCCCCAGCATTTT
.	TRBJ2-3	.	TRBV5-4	CASSPGTLTDTQYF	TGTGCCAGCAGCCCCGGGACTCTCACAGATACGCAGTATTTT
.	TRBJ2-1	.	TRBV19	CASSKVAGALSREQFF	TGTGCCAGTAGTAAGGTTGCGGGGGCCCTCTCTAGGGAGCAGTTCTTC
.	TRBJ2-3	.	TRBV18	CASSPGAPSQVTQYF	TGTGCCAGCTCACCGGGGGCCCCGTCGCAGGTTACGCAGTATTTT
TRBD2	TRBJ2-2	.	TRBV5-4	CASSLGLAGNPGELFF	TGTGCCAGCAGCTTGGGACTAGCGGGAAATCCCGGGGAGCTGTTTTTT
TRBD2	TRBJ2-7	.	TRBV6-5	CASSYLPGGSSYEQYF	TGTGCCAGCAGTTACCTTCCGGGAGGAAGCTCCTACGAGCAGTACTTC
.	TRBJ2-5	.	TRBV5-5	CASSPGQAGETQYF	TGTGCCAGCAGCCCGGGGCAGGCGGGAGAGACCCAGTACTTC
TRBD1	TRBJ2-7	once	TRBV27	CASSPDRASSYEQYF	TGTGCCAGCAGTCCCGACAGGGCAAGCTCCTACGAGCAGTACTTC